Listed here is a single T cell receptor beta chain. Its target is unknown. The data were taken from a study of T cell responses to AZD1222 COVID-19 vaccine. Overall study findings and caveats: Spike-specific TCR depth and breadth grew after two AZD1222 doses. There were repertoire samples only from the period after the peak T cell response. Baseline antibody screening turned up just 6 or 7 seropositive AZD1222 recipients. The donor group comprised mostly white British people and more females; the analysis possibly underestimated clonal diversity.

Assay used: immunoSEQ multiplex PCR; TCRdb lists only in-frame clones, some missing. The repertoire has roughly 140,000 clones, approximately 92% of them found once; the top ten carry about 3.3%. This receptor was taken from an adult who received the AZD1222 COVID-19 vaccine. Sample: peripheral blood, taken 28 days after the second AZD1222 dose.

The CDR3 sequence: CASSLRGQHGNTIYF. Here the CDR3 DNA reads TGTGCCAGCAGCTTACGAGGCCAGCATGGAAACACCATATATTTT. This chain uses TRBV7-8 with TRBJ1-3; D gene uncertain. The CDR3 length is 15 residues. Between the trimmed V and J ends, which lost 2 bases and 3 bases, there was a span of 11 bases. CDR1 SGHVS and CDR2 FQNEAQ come from the germline V gene. The whole variable domain, filled in from reference TRBV7-8 and TRBJ1-3, reads GAGVSQSPRYKVAKRGQDVALRCDPISGHVSLFWYQQALGQGPEFLTYFQNEAQLDKSGLPSDRFFAERPEGSVSTLKIQRTQQEDSAVYLCASSLRGQHGNTIYFGEGSWLTVV.